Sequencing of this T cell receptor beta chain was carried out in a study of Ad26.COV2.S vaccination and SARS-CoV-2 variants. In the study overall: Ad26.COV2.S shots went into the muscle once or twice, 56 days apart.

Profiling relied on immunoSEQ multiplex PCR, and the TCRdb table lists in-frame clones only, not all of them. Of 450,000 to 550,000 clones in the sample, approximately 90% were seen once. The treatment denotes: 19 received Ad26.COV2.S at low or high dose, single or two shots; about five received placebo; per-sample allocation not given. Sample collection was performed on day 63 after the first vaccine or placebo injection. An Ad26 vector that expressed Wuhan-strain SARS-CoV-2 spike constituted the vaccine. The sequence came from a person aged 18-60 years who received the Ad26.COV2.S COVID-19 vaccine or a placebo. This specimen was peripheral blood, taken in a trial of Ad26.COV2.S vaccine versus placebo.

The chain's CDR3 is CASSFSLAGYNEQFF. DNA for the CDR3: TGTGCCAGCAGTTTTAGTCTAGCGGGTTACAATGAGCAGTTCTTC. V is TRBV27 and J is TRBJ2-1, with 8 bases fitting TRBD2. Germline values: CDR1 MNHEY, CDR2 SMNVEV (reference sequence). This CDR3 has 15 amino acids. V shed 3 bases and J 4 bases; nucleotides not matched to a gene: 5.